The 17 T cell receptor beta chains below come from one sample, sequenced in a study of blood T cell repertoires in COVID-19 (dated by TCRdb to 2018 to 2021). Receptor libraries were prepared by the immunoSEQ multiplex PCR assay. Entries here come from immuneACCESS through TCRdb and include only in-frame sequences with V and J called. Some clones fail to appear in such tables; in the studies checked, an unresolved V gene covers under half of the shortfall, and the cause of the remainder is unknown. This sample gives about 170,000 clones in total; roughly 78% of them show up just once. Around 20% of the sample comes from the top ten. The source material was PBMCs or T cells enriched from blood (not recorded which). All receptors come from a woman between 70 and 85 years old in a cohort exposed to, infected with or recovered from COVID-19 (not recorded which).

This chain joins TRBV11-2 and TRBJ1-1; a possible D gene is TRBD1 (5 bases). This CDR3 contains 13 residues. Germline lookup yields CDR1 SGHAT and CDR2 FQNNGV. Trimming removed 3 bases at V and 5 bases at J, with 10 bases between. The DNA for the CDR3 is TGTGCCAGCAGCTTCAGGGATGATACTGAAGCTTTCTTT. As protein: CASSFRDDTEAFF.

For the CDR3, the DNA is TGTGCCAGCAGCTTAGCGGGAGGTTTCTATGAGCAGTTCTTC. This codes for CASSLAGGFYEQFF. V usage is TRBV7-2 and J usage is TRBJ2-1; D is possibly TRBD2 (6 bases). This CDR3 is built from 14 residues. Trimming cost V 0 bases and J 8 bases, with 11 bases left between them. Germline CDR1 is SGHTA and CDR2 is FQGNSA. Based on the CDR3 plus reference TRBV7-2 and TRBJ2-1, the full variable domain is GAGVSQSPSNKVTEKGKDVELRCDPISGHTALYWYRQSLGQGLEFLIYFQGNSAPDKSGLPSDRFSAERTGGSVSTLTIQRTQQEDSAVYLCASSLAGGFYEQFFGPGTRLTVL.

The chain joins TRBV4-3 to TRBJ2-7; 8 bases line up with TRBD1. The CDR3 contains 14 residues. Losses at the gene ends were 1 base for V and 2 bases for J; bases not matched to a gene: 1. Germline values: CDR1 LGHNA, CDR2 YSLEER. The DNA for the CDR3 is TGCGCCAGCAGCCAAGCGGACAGGGCCTACGAGCAGTACTTC. Its translation: CASSQADRAYEQYF.

V gene TRBV12-3 or TRBV12-4 combines with J gene TRBJ2-2, with D unclear. This CDR3 is 13 amino acids long. V lost 5 bases and J 6 bases, leaving 10 bases between the germline ends. DNA of the CDR3: TGTGCCAGCAGTCCGCCGGTCCCCGGGGAGCTGTTTTTT. It is translated as CASSPPVPGELFF.

This chain connects TRBV7-9 to TRBJ2-1, with 11 nucleotides matching TRBD2. Per the germline V gene, CDR1 is SEHNR and CDR2 is FQNEAQ (reference sequence). There are 16 residues in the CDR3. Trimming took 5 bases from V and 0 from J; bases not matched to a gene: 3. CDR3 nucleotides: TGTGCCAGCAGCAAACTAGCGGGGGCCTCCTACAATGAGCAGTTCTTC. This gives the protein CASSKLAGASYNEQFF.

This clone was seen only once. The chain has TRBV9 and TRBJ2-1, with D possibly matching TRBD2 (6 bases). Germline-derived CDR1 and CDR2 are SGDLS and YYNGEE. The CDR3 is 15 amino acids. V was clipped by 0 bases and J by 4 bases, with 11 bases between them. DNA for the CDR3: TGTGCCAGCAGCGTAGATGGCGGGACTTACAATGAGCAGTTCTTC. Its translation is CASSVDGGTYNEQFF.

This chain uses TRBV4-1 with TRBJ1-3, with 10 bases fitting TRBD1. Germline V gene sequence: CDR1 MGHRA, CDR2 YSYEKL. V dropped 4 bases and J dropped 3; count of bases not matched to a gene: 9. The CDR3 has 17 amino acids. The CDR3 nucleotides are TGCGCCAGCAGCCTCGCCCGGACAGGGGGTTTTGGAAACACCATATATTTT. Translation gives CASSLARTGGFGNTIYF.

This clone was seen just once. The rearrangement joins TRBV14 to TRBJ1-2, with TRBD1 identical over 9 bases. The CDR3 covers 13 residues. Trimming took 3 bases from V and 7 from J; bases not matched to a gene: 3. From germline, CDR1 is SGHDN and CDR2 FVKESK. CDR3 bases: TGTGCCAGCAGCCAGGACAGGGGAGGTGGCTACACCTTC. Encoded protein: CASSQDRGGGYTF.

The chain employs TRBV7-3 and TRBJ1-2; D is possibly TRBD1 (6 bases). The CDR3 runs 13 residues. V was trimmed by 5 bases and J by 8 bases, leaving 15 bases between them. The germline CDR1 and CDR2 sequences are SGHTA and FQGTGA. The CDR3 protein is CASSATGSGGYTF. The CDR3 DNA sequence: TGTGCCAGCAGCGCTACAGGGTCAGGGGGCTACACCTTC.

The chain has TRBV6-1 and TRBJ1-5; D call uncertain. With 2 bases removed from V and 7 bases from J, the gap between germline ends came to 6 bases. The CDR3 extends over 12 amino acids. The germline gives CDR1 MNHNS, CDR2 SASEGT. The DNA of the CDR3 is TGTGCCAGCAGTGAACCGACACAGCCCCAGCATTTT. Protein sequence: CASSEPTQPQHF.

V and J are TRBV30 and TRBJ1-6, with a weak D call TRBD1 (5 bases). The CDR3 extends over 14 amino acids. Germline assignment: CDR1 GTSNPN and CDR2 SVGIG (reference sequence). The V end lost 0 bases, the J end lost 8 bases, and 11 bases lay between the germline ends. CDR3 sequence reads: CAWSVTGGDSPLHF. The CDR3 coding sequence is TGTGCCTGGAGTGTAACGGGGGGGGATTCACCCCTCCACTTT. Supplemented by reference TRBV30 and TRBJ1-6, the full variable domain reads SQTIHQWPATLVQPVGSPLSLECTVEGTSNPNLYWYRQAAGRGLQLLFYSVGIGQISSEVPQNLSASRPQDRQFILSSKKLLLSDSGFYLCAWSVTGGDSPLHFGNGTRLTVT.

V is TRBV6-5 and J is TRBJ1-2, with a tentative D call TRBD1 (6 bases). The germline V gene encodes CDR1 MNHEY and CDR2 SVGAGI. The CDR3 runs 14 residues. The V and J ends lost 6 bases and 6 bases respectively, with 17 bases between them. DNA for the CDR3: TGTGCCAGCAGCCAGGATCTGTCAGGGGATGGCTACACCTTC. It yields the protein CASSQDLSGDGYTF.

In DNA, the CDR3 is TGTGCCAGCAGCTCGACTAGCGGATACCAAGAGACCCAGTACTTC. It specifies CASSSTSGYQETQYF. This chain connects TRBV7-2 to TRBJ2-5; 9 bases line up with TRBD2. The CDR3 is 15 residues long. Germline lookup yields CDR1 SGHTA and CDR2 FQGNSA. The junction had 3 bases not matched to a gene; V was cut back by 4 bases and J by 0 bases. Drawing the rest from reference TRBV7-2 and TRBJ2-5, the complete variable domain is GAGVSQSPSNKVTEKGKDVELRCDPISGHTALYWYRQSLGQGLEFLIYFQGNSAPDKSGLPSDRFSAERTGGSVSTLTIQRTQQEDSAVYLCASSSTSGYQETQYFGPGTRLLVL.

In this sample, this clone turned up a few times. The V and J genes are TRBV3-1 (or the pseudogene TRBV3-2) and TRBJ1-5; no firm D call. The ends were cut back, 1 base at V and 1 base at J, with 5 bases in the middle. The CDR3 runs to 14 residues. CDR1 LGHDT and CDR2 YNNKEL come from the germline V gene (reference sequence). CDR3 DNA: TGTGCCAGCAGCCAAGCCCAGAGCAATCAGCCCCAGCATTTT. Translation: CASSQAQSNQPQHF.

This clone was seen once. The CDR3 region is CASSLSGQAFNSPLHF. The CDR3 DNA sequence: TGTGCCAGCAGTTTATCGGGACAGGCATTTAATTCACCCCTCCACTTT. The J gene is TRBJ1-6, the V gene TRBV28, with 8 bases identical to TRBD1. From germline, CDR1 is MDHEN and CDR2 SYDVKM. V dropped 1 base and J dropped 6; count of bases not matched to a gene: 5. This CDR3 is 16 amino acids long.

This chain uses TRBV5-4 with TRBJ2-5; 8 bases align to TRBD1. The V and J ends lost 2 bases and 4 bases, in that order; junction bases with no gene match: 7. The CDR3 has 15 residues. Germline loops: CDR1 SGHNT, CDR2 YYREEE (reference sequence). The CDR3 sequence is CASSFETGVVETQYF. The CDR3 DNA reads TGTGCCAGCAGCTTTGAGACAGGGGTGGTAGAGACCCAGTACTTC.

The chain carries TRBV9 and TRBJ1-5; the D is unclear. Between the trimmed V and J ends, which lost 2 bases and 4 bases, there was a span of 7 bases. CDR1 and CDR2 (germline): SGDLS, YYNGEE. This CDR3 is 13 amino acids long. CDR3 sequence: CASSVGRNQPQHF. The CDR3, as DNA: TGTGCCAGCAGCGTGGGCAGAAATCAGCCCCAGCATTTT. Full variable domain (remainder filled in from reference TRBV9 and TRBJ1-5): DSGVTQTPKHLITATGQRVTLRCSPRSGDLSVYWYQQSLDQGLQFLIQYYNGEERAKGNILERFSAQQFPDLHSELNLSSLELGDSALYFCASSVGRNQPQHFGDGTRLSIL.